The entry below gives a single TCR beta chain sequence along with its context. Its antigen is not identified. One end of the junction varies from germline; a read error may be responsible. The data stem from a study of cytomegalovirus exposure and HLA in healthy donors. The study, taken as a whole, reports: In a later analysis, TCR beta V- and J-gene trimming showed a link to a missense DCLRE1C variant. In a later analysis, at a false discovery rate of 0.05, approximately 15,000 TCR beta sequences matched HLA alleles.

PCR employed 60 Vbeta and 13 Jbeta primers. This table comes from immunoSEQ multiplex PCR, and its TCRdb copy is limited to in-frame clones, with some not included. The listing records over 200,000 clones. CDR3 length: 15 residues. The germline V gene encodes CDR1 SGHTA and CDR2 FQGNSA. The clonotype originates from a woman aged 25 to 39 in good health and CMV-seropositive. The chain couples TRBV7-2 to TRBJ2-5; D possibly corresponds to TRBD1 (6 bases). The last part of the DNA fits TRBJ2-7 better; the J call may be wrong. The specimen was PBMCs. CDR3 region: CASSLVQGQSYEQYF. In DNA, the CDR3 is TGTGCCAGCAGTTTAGTCCAGGGGCAATCGTACGAGCAGTACTTC.